The following is a TCR beta chain sequence with its context. The antigen remains unidentified. The PCR made use of 60 Vbeta and 13 Jbeta primers. Some clones are missing from TCRdb's copy, which holds only in-frame ones; the method was immunoSEQ multiplex PCR. The table lists about 93,000 clones, approximately 83% of them singletons. This sample was included in a study of cytomegalovirus exposure and HLA in healthy donors. Overall study: Of several hundred genotyped donors, roughly 81% grouped in the Caucasian-associated ancestry cluster.

The germline V gene has CDR1 MGHDK and CDR2 SYGVNS. This CDR3 comprises 18 residues. V lost 2 bases, J lost 2 bases, and 11 bases stayed unmatched. Participants comprised healthy donors of bone marrow. Study-level findings and limits: A few V segments could not be told apart, such as TRBV6-2 and TRBV6-3, and were left out.

Sequenced input: PBMCs. The J gene is TRBJ2-3, the V gene TRBV25-1; 9 bases are shared with TRBD1. This TCR was recovered from a man aged 50 to 60 in good health and CMV-seronegative. The CDR3 coding sequence is TGTGCCAGCAGTGAAACGGGCCCGGACAGGGGCATCACAGATACGCAGTATTTT. Its translation is CASSETGPDRGITDTQYF.